The 24 T cell receptor beta chains listed next were all sequenced from one sample in a study of Ad26.COV2.S vaccination and SARS-CoV-2 variants. The repertoire was sequenced with immunoSEQ multiplex PCR; TCRdb's copy has only in-frame clones and lacks some. Of approximately 340,000 clones in the sample, around 90% are singletons; the top ten hold 3.9%. The sequencing used peripheral blood, collected after recovery from COVID-19. The receptors come from a human donor who had recovered from COVID-19.

J is TRBJ1-4 and V is TRBV4-3; D gene ambiguous. Germline V gene lookup returns CDR1 LGHNA and CDR2 YSLEER. The V and J ends lost 1 base and 8 bases respectively, with 8 bases between them. CDR3 length equals 13 residues. CDR3 amino acids: CASSQVVREKLFF. CDR3 sequence (DNA): TGCGCCAGCAGCCAAGTTGTCCGGGAAAAACTGTTTTTT.

In this sample, this clone turned up once. The J gene is TRBJ2-3, the V gene TRBV7-6; 10 bases fit TRBD2. The V segment lost 1 base and the J segment 4 bases; nucleotides outside the gene matches: 2. From germline, CDR1 is SGHVS and CDR2 FNYEAQ. CDR3 length: 15 residues. The CDR3: CASSLGAGGADTQYF. DNA for the CDR3: TGTGCCAGCAGCTTAGGAGCGGGGGGGGCAGATACGCAGTATTTT.

The chain recombines TRBV4-1 with TRBJ1-2; D not resolved. The V and J ends lost 0 bases and 4 bases respectively, with 9 bases between them. Germline V gene lookup returns CDR1 MGHRA and CDR2 YSYEKL. The CDR3 totals 14 residues. CDR3 amino acids: CASSQDGPPYGYTF. Here the CDR3 DNA reads TGCGCCAGCAGCCAAGATGGACCGCCCTATGGCTACACCTTC.

The genes are TRBV5-4 and TRBJ1-2; the D is unclear. Trimming stripped 2 bases from V and 3 bases from J, with 11 bases between. Germline assignment: CDR1 SGHNT and CDR2 YYREEE (reference sequence). The CDR3 is 14 residues long. The CDR3: CASSFPLVDYGYTF. As DNA, the CDR3 is TGTGCCAGCAGCTTCCCGTTGGTCGACTATGGCTACACCTTC.

This chain links TRBV13 with TRBJ2-1; 9 positions match TRBD2. Germline trimming cut 2 bases from V and 8 bases from J; bases unmatched to any gene: 7. Germline V CDR1 and CDR2: PRHDT, FYEKMQ (reference sequence). This CDR3 has 15 residues. The CDR3 DNA follows: TGTGCCAGCAGCTTACGGCGGGGGGGATTAGATGAGCAGTTCTTC. This encodes CASSLRRGGLDEQFF. Drawing the rest from reference TRBV13 and TRBJ2-1, the complete variable domain is AAGVIQSPRHLIKEKRETATLKCYPIPRHDTVYWYQQGPGQDPQFLISFYEKMQSDKGSIPDRFSAQQFSDYHSELNMSSLELGDSALYFCASSLRRGGLDEQFFGPGTRLTVL.

The chain carries TRBV7-3 and TRBJ2-5, with 7 positions matching TRBD2. The CDR3 is 15 residues long. Germline V gene sequence: CDR1 SGHTA, CDR2 FQGTGA. The V segment lost 7 bases and the J segment 4 bases; nucleotides outside the gene matches: 12. The CDR3: CASTLNGGSGETQYF. For the CDR3, the DNA is TGTGCCAGCACCCTAAACGGGGGGTCGGGAGAGACCCAGTACTTC.

This clone was recorded a few times. The V call is TRBV6-1, the J call TRBJ2-7; TRBD1 matches at 10 bases. Germline CDR1 MNHNS, CDR2 SASEGT. The CDR3 contains 15 residues. V shed 3 bases and J 3 bases; nucleotides not matched to a gene: 5. This CDR3 reads CASSETGGVSYEQYF. In nucleotides, the CDR3 is TGTGCCAGCAGTGAGACAGGGGGCGTGAGCTACGAGCAGTACTTC.

The CDR3 loop reads CASSYGVANYGYTF. The CDR3 nucleotides read TGTGCCAGCAGTTACGGGGTAGCTAACTATGGCTACACCTTC. The chain is built from TRBV6-5 and TRBJ1-2; D gene uncertain. The CDR3 is 14 amino acids. Trimming left V 2 bases short and J 0 bases short, with 7 bases between. CDR1 and CDR2 (germline): MNHEY, SVGAGI.

V gene TRBV7-9 combines with J gene TRBJ1-1; possible D gene TRBD1, 5 bases. The CDR3 consists of 14 residues. The germline V gene has CDR1 SEHNR and CDR2 FQNEAQ (reference sequence). V shed 2 bases and J shed 5 bases, with 12 bases lying between them. The CDR3 bases are TGTGCCAGCAGCTTAAGGCAGGGAAGGACTGAAGCTTTCTTT. It is translated as CASSLRQGRTEAFF.

V gene TRBV12-1 combines with J gene TRBJ1-4; the table's D call of TRBD1 was not tested on the DNA. TRBV12-1 is flagged as a pseudogene. CDR3 length: 17 residues. The CDR3 here is CASGPDRATPDNEKLFF. For the CDR3, the DNA is TGTGCCAGCGGCCCAGACAGGGCAACTCCCGATAATGAAAAACTGTTTTTT.

V is TRBV10-1 and J is TRBJ2-2; 9 nucleotides match TRBD1. The junction had 5 bases not matched to a gene; V was cut back by 7 bases and J by 5 bases. CDR3 length equals 14 residues. The V gene's germline CDR1 is WNHNN and CDR2 SYGVQD (reference sequence). CDR3 residues: CASNRGHGTGELFF. In DNA, the CDR3 is TGCGCCAGCAACAGGGGGCATGGGACCGGGGAGCTGTTTTTT.

The CDR3 DNA reads TGTGCCAGCAGCGTATTGGTGCAAGGGGTAACTGAAGCTTTCTTT. It is translated as CASSVLVQGVTEAFF. The J gene is TRBJ1-1, the V gene TRBV9, with TRBD1 as a possible D gene (5 bases). This CDR3 has 15 residues. The germline V gene has CDR1 SGDLS and CDR2 YYNGEE. V lost 1 base, J lost 5 bases, and 15 bases lay in between. The full variable domain, completed using reference TRBV9 and TRBJ1-1, is DSGVTQTPKHLITATGQRVTLRCSPRSGDLSVYWYQQSLDQGLQFLIQYYNGEERAKGNILERFSAQQFPDLHSELNLSSLELGDSALYFCASSVLVQGVTEAFFGQGTRLTVV.

V is TRBV18 and J is TRBJ2-1, with D perhaps assigned TRBD1 or TRBD2 (5 bases each). Germline CDR1 is KGHSH and CDR2 is LQKENI. V was trimmed by 5 bases and J by 6 bases, leaving 11 bases between them. The CDR3 is 13 amino acids. CDR3 sequence reads: CASSTGTGNEQFF. CDR3 DNA: TGTGCCAGCTCAACGGGGACCGGCAATGAGCAGTTCTTC. Combining the CDR3 with reference TRBV18 and TRBJ2-1 gives the whole variable domain NAGVMQNPRHLVRRRGQEARLRCSPMKGHSHVYWYRQLPEEGLKFMVYLQKENIIDESGMPKERFSAEFPKEGPSILRIQQVVRGDSAAYFCASSTGTGNEQFFGPGTRLTVL.

This rearrangement joins TRBV6-2 or TRBV6-3 to TRBJ1-5; D remains ambiguous. Trimming left V 4 bases short and J 5 bases short, with 9 bases between. The CDR3 has 13 residues. Germline CDR1 is MNHEY and CDR2 is SVGEGT. This CDR3 is CASSLDVHQPQHF. For the CDR3, the DNA is TGTGCCAGCAGTTTGGACGTACATCAGCCCCAGCATTTT.

The chain's CDR3 is CASSLVPGQGFWGTDTQYF. CDR3 sequence (DNA): TGTGCCAGCAGCTTAGTCCCGGGACAGGGGTTCTGGGGCACAGATACGCAGTATTTT. The chain employs TRBV7-9 and TRBJ2-3, with 10 bases fitting TRBD1. CDR1 and CDR2 (germline): SEHNR, FQNEAQ (reference sequence). This CDR3 has 19 amino acids. The V gene end was trimmed by 1 base and the J gene end by 1 base; junction bases not matched to a gene: 11.

The V and J genes are TRBV27 and TRBJ2-2, with a possible D match to TRBD2 (5 bases). Germline lookup yields CDR1 MNHEY and CDR2 SMNVEV (reference sequence). The CDR3 has 15 residues. Trimming shortened V by 2 bases and J by 5 bases, and 12 bases separated the two germline ends. CDR3 DNA sequence: TGTGCCAGCAGTTTAGATTGGCCGGGGACCGGGGAGCTGTTTTTT. It translates to CASSLDWPGTGELFF.

The chain is built from TRBV7-2 and TRBJ2-1; D remains unclear. V dropped 1 base and J dropped 5 bases, with 9 bases sitting between them. The CDR3 is 14 residues long. The germline V gene has CDR1 SGHTA and CDR2 FQGNSA. In DNA, the CDR3 is TGTGCCAGCAGCTTAGATACAGCCGACAATGAGCAGTTCTTC. Translating gives CASSLDTADNEQFF.

The chain recombines TRBV6-5 with TRBJ1-3; 12 positions agree with TRBD1. The CDR3 sequence is 14 residues long. The germline CDR1 and CDR2 sequences are MNHEY and SVGAGI. Unmatched junction bases numbered 1, after V lost 4 bases and J lost 6 bases. CDR3 sequence (DNA): TGTGCCAGCAGTTGGGACAGGGGGCAAAACACCATATATTTT. This translates into CASSWDRGQNTIYF.

The sample holds one count of this clone. This rearrangement joins TRBV10-1 to TRBJ2-7; D is undetermined. The CDR3 has 12 residues. V lost 0 bases, J lost 5 bases, and 5 bases lay in between. In germline, CDR1 is WNHNN, CDR2 SYGVQD (reference sequence). This CDR3 is CASSESVDEQYF. Here the CDR3 DNA reads TGCGCCAGCAGTGAGTCGGTCGACGAGCAGTACTTC.

The V call is TRBV6-5, the J call TRBJ2-3, with 9 bases that match TRBD2. This CDR3 has 15 residues. The germline CDR1 and CDR2 sequences are MNHEY and SVGAGI. The V segment lost 2 bases and the J segment 4 bases; nucleotides outside the gene matches: 4. The CDR3 sequence: CASSYEAGGADTQYF. The CDR3 DNA reads as TGTGCCAGCAGTTACGAAGCGGGGGGAGCAGATACGCAGTATTTT.

V and J are TRBV27 and TRBJ2-3; D gene ambiguous. The length of the CDR3 is 14 residues. Germline lookup yields CDR1 MNHEY and CDR2 SMNVEV (reference sequence). Trimming pared 2 bases from V and 4 bases from J, leaving 10 bases between. The CDR3 DNA follows: TGTGCCAGCAGTTTAGTACTGGGCCCAGATACGCAGTATTTT. It codes for CASSLVLGPDTQYF.

CDR3 region: CASSRRAGNTIYF. DNA of the CDR3: TGTGCCAGCAGCCGCCGGGCTGGAAACACCATATATTTT. This rearrangement joins TRBV27 to TRBJ1-3; D gene ambiguous. V lost 6 bases to trimming and J lost 2 bases, with 8 bases between them. This CDR3 contains 13 residues. Per the germline V gene, CDR1 is MNHEY and CDR2 is SMNVEV (reference sequence).

The chain is built from TRBV6-2 or TRBV6-3 and TRBJ1-1; D is undetermined. Trimming removed 2 bases from V and 13 bases from J, with 17 bases in between. Germline values: CDR1 MNHEY, CDR2 SVGEGT. The CDR3 contains 13 residues. The CDR3: CASSYDGGRRLFF. The DNA of the CDR3 is TGTGCCAGCAGTTACGACGGAGGCCGTAGGCTTTTCTTT.

This clone was found a few times. An end of the junction does not agree with germline; a read error may underlie this. The CDR3 spells CASTQWVEGGQRF. CDR3 bases: TGTGCCAGCACCCAATGGGTCGAGGGGGGGCAGCGCTTC. The V gene is TRBV3-1 (or the pseudogene TRBV3-2), the J gene TRBJ2-7; the D gene is possibly TRBD2 (7 bases). CDR1 is LGHDT, CDR2 YNNKEL, per germline (reference sequence). This CDR3 has 13 residues.